The table lists the clone carrying this T cell receptor beta chain with a few counts. This sample is drawn from a study of blood T cells in healthy people across ages. Primers used in a second PCR of about 7 to 12 cycles were a sample-barcoded 5' primer and a J-beta primer mix. MiXCR, run by TCRdb on the 5' RACE reads, gives a single entry per CDR3 protein. The table lists about 690,000 distinct CDR3 sequences, approximately 40% of them singletons. V was pared by 5 bases and J by 5 bases, with 12 bases between. The CDR3 has 13 amino acids. Looked up from germline, CDR1 is SGHTA and CDR2 is FQGNSA. This chain connects TRBV7-2 to TRBJ1-1, with D unresolved. Material for sequencing was blood. The source of this sequence is an elderly man in good health. CDR3 coding DNA: TGTGCCAGCAGCCCTAACGGGGTAACTGAAGCTTTCTTT. It codes for CASSPNGVTEAFF.